The sequence of this TCR beta chain was determined in a study of shared clonotypes between healthy human individuals. Remarks on this clone: As yet, its antigen is unknown.

Overall study results and limits: Researchers sampled only blood; tissue repertoires likely differ. The generation probabilities recorded for non-shared clonotypes fell below those of clonotypes shared by all four donors.

Germline V gene lookup returns CDR1 PRHDT and CDR2 FYEKMQ (reference sequence). The CDR3 runs to 17 residues. V shed 5 bases, J shed 8 bases, and the junction held 11 bases outside the gene matches. Sequencing used immunoSEQ multiplex PCR; TCRdb keeps in-frame clones, though not all of them. This sample has around 1.9 million clones; about 92% occur once, and the top ten carry roughly 1.8%. CD45RO-negative cells were positively selected for CCR7, leaving out terminally differentiated effector memory CD45RA+ cells. Donation came from healthy HIV-negative adults that had no recent acute infections or vaccinations.

Sequenced: naive CD8+ T cells from PBMCs. This chain uses TRBV13 with TRBJ2-1; 14 nucleotides line up with TRBD2. The clonotype comes from a man aged 18 to 29 in good health. Some clones in this sample may be carry-over from other donors' samples. In DNA, the CDR3 is TGTGCCAGCAGCCCCTACGGGACTAGCGGGAGTTCGGATGAGCAGTTCTTC. Amino acids: CASSPYGTSGSSDEQFF.